This T cell receptor beta chain was captured by sequencing in a study of long-term antiretroviral therapy in people with HIV. Study overall: There is a gap of about a decade between the earliest samples and the later 2015 immediate-ART recommendation.

The immunoSEQ assay was v3.0, run at survey level. Clones were sequenced by immunoSEQ multiplex PCR, and TCRdb holds only the in-frame ones, with some missing. Here the sample spans tens of thousands of clones, about 86% being singletons. The table lists this clone with a few counts. Antigen: not known. Overall study findings and caveats: Against controls, HIV repertoires showed narrower ranges of CDR3 length. Samples were collected from the mid-2000s to the late 2010s under possibly less effective ART regimens. After ART, diversity increased yet remained lower than transplant donor controls.

V shed 2 bases and J shed 6 bases, with 15 bases lying between them. This CDR3 is 15 amino acids long. Germline V lookup: CDR1 SGHNT, CDR2 YYREEE (reference sequence). The specimen comprised unsorted PBMCs, sampled 0.8 years after starting antiretroviral therapy. This sequence was found in a woman aged 25 to 39 with HIV. The gene calls are TRBV5-4 and TRBJ1-5; D perhaps matches TRBD1 (5 bases). For the CDR3, the DNA is TGTGCCAGCAGCTTCGGGACCGATTTAGGTCAGCCCCAGCATTTT. This gives the protein CASSFGTDLGQPQHF.